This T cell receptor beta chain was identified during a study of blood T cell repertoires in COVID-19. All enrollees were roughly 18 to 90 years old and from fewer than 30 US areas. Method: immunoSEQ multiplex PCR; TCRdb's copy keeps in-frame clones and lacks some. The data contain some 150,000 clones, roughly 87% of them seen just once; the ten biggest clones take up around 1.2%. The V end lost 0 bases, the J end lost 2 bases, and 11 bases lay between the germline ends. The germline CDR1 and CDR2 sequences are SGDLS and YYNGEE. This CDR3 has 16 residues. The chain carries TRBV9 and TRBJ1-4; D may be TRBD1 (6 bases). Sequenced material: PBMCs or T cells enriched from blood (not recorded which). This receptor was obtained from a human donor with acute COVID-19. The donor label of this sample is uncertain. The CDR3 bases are TGTGCCAGCAGCGTAGAAGTAGGGGGTACTAATGAAAAACTGTTTTTT. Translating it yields CASSVEVGGTNEKLFF. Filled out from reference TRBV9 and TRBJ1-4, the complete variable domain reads DSGVTQTPKHLITATGQRVTLRCSPRSGDLSVYWYQQSLDQGLQFLIQYYNGEERAKGNILERFSAQQFPDLHSELNLSSLELGDSALYFCASSVEVGGTNEKLFFGSGTQLSVL.